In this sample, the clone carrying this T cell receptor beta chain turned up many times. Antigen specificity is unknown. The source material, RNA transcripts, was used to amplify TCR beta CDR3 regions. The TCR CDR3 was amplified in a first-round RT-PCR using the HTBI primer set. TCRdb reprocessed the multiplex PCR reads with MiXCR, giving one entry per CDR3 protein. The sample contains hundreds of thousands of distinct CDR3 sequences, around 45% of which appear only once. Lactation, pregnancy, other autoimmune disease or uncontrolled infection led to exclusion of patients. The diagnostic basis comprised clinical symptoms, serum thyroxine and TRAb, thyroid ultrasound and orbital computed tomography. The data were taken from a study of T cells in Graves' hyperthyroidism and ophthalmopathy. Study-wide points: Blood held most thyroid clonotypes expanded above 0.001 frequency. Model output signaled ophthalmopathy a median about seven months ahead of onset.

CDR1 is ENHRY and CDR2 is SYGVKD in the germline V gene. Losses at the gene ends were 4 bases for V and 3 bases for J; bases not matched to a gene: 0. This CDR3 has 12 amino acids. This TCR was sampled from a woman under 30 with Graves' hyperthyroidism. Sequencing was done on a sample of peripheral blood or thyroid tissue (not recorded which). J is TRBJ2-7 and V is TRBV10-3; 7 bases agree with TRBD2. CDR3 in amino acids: CAISGEGYEQYF. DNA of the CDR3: TGTGCCATCAGTGGGGAGGGCTACGAGCAGTACTTC.